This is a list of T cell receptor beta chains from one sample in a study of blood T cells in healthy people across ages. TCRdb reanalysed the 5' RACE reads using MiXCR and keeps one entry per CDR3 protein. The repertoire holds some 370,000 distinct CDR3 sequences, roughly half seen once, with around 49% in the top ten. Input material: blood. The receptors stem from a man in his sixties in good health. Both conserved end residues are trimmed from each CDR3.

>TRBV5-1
ASRRAGDRIYEQY
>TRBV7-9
ASSSSGQGANYGYT
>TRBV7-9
ASSERGKGTQETQY
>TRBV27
ASSAQGGTQY
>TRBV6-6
ASSQRTGFKNTEAF
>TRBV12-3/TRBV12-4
ASSLWTSGGRDTQY
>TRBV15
ATSGGLPDRDEQF
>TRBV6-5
ASSYGTGSDTQY
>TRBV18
ASSPGSRGTQY
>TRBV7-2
ATGLRWGNEQF
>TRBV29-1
SVEGVSYEQY
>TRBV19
ASSGRDRVIAKNIQY
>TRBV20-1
SAREVGGGYGYT
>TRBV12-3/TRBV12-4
ASSLGTGVNQPQH